This T cell receptor beta chain was observed in a study of cytomegalovirus exposure and HLA in healthy donors. Study-wide points: As immune exposure information, only CMV serostatus was available.

CDR1 and CDR2 from the germline V gene are SNHLY and FYNNEI. V lost 6 bases to trimming and J lost 1 base; unmatched junction nucleotides: 4. This CDR3 contains 15 residues. This clone was counted a few times. Antigen unknown. The PCR had 60 Vbeta and 13 Jbeta primers. Clones were read by immunoSEQ multiplex PCR, and TCRdb kept only the in-frame ones, dropping some. The table shows 130,000 to 150,000 clones, with about 80% occurring only once. V usage is TRBV2 and J usage is TRBJ2-2; 8 bases are shared with TRBD2. This receptor was obtained from a man aged 35-49 years in good health and CMV-seronegative. Sequenced: PBMCs. The CDR3 region has the DNA TGTGCCAGCAGAGAGCTAGCGGGGAACACCGGGGAGCTGTTTTTT. This sequence encodes CASRELAGNTGELFF.